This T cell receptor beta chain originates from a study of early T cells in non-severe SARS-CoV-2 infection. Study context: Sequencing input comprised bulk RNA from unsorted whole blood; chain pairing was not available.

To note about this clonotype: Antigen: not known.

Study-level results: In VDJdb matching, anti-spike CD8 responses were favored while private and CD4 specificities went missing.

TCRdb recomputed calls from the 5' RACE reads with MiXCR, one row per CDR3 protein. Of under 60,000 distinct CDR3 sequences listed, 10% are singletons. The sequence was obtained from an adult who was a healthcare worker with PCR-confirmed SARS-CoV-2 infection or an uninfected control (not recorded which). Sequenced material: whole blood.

The CDR3 region is CASSLLAGVRGEQFF. The CDR3, as DNA: TGTGCCAGTAGCTTACTAGCGGGAGTGCGGGGTGAGCAGTTCTTC. This chain connects TRBV19 to TRBJ2-1; 11 bases map to TRBD2. The CDR3 covers 15 residues. In germline, CDR1 is LNHDA, CDR2 SQIVND (reference sequence). Trimming removed 6 bases from V and 9 bases from J; junction bases left unmatched: 10.